The source of this T cell receptor beta chain is a study of blood T cell repertoires in COVID-19. This clone was recorded once. Participants' own reports of clinical history determined their cohort assignment. Some clones are missing from TCRdb's copy, which holds only in-frame ones; the method was immunoSEQ multiplex PCR. In the table there are a few hundred thousand clones, less than 95% of which are singletons. The receptor was derived from a man between 18 and 29 years old who had recovered from COVID-19. Material: PBMCs or T cells enriched from blood (not recorded which).

The CDR3 protein is CASSQGTVYGYTF. The CDR3 DNA is TGTGCCAGCAGCCAAGGGACAGTCTATGGCTACACCTTC. The V and J genes are TRBV3-1 (or the pseudogene TRBV3-2) and TRBJ1-2, with D perhaps TRBD1 (6 bases). V was clipped by 1 base and J by 4 bases, with 7 bases between them. Germline CDR1 reads LGHDT; CDR2 reads YNNKEL (reference sequence). CDR3 length: 13 residues.